The 7 T cell receptor beta chains given below trace back to one sample, sequenced in a study of T cell responses to AZD1222 COVID-19 vaccine. Profiled with immunoSEQ multiplex PCR; TCRdb holds only in-frame clones, not every one. This table holds approximately 120,000 clones, more than 80% found once. This sample comprised peripheral blood, obtained on day 0 of AZD1222 vaccination. The receptor source for this set is an adult in good health.

The chain combines TRBV6-4 with TRBJ1-1; 7 bases are shared with TRBD1. V was clipped by 0 bases and J by 11 bases; unmatched bases: 3. Germline CDR1 reads MRHNA; CDR2 reads SNTAGT. This CDR3 is built from 12 residues. CDR3 bases: TGTGCCAGCAGTGACTCGAAGGGGGCGGCTTTCTTT. The encoded protein is CASSDSKGAAFF.

The V gene is TRBV12-3 or TRBV12-4, the J gene TRBJ1-2, with D unresolved. Between the trimmed V and J ends, which lost 3 bases and 5 bases, there was a span of 7 bases. This CDR3 has 12 residues. The CDR3 here is CASSLEDYGYTF. The CDR3 coding sequence is TGTGCCAGCAGTTTGGAGGATTATGGCTACACCTTC.

This clone was detected only a few times. V is TRBV18 and J is TRBJ2-5; D not certain. The V end lost 6 bases, the J end lost 5 bases, and 16 bases lay between the germline ends. This CDR3 region has 14 residues. Per the germline V gene, CDR1 is KGHSH and CDR2 is LQKENI. The CDR3 loop reads CASSPARSYETQYF. The CDR3 region has the DNA TGTGCCAGCTCCCCCGCTAGATCGTATGAGACCCAGTACTTC.

The chain combines TRBV20-1 with TRBJ2-7; 10 positions agree with TRBD1. The CDR3 runs to 15 residues. V shed 3 bases, J shed 3 bases, and the junction held 8 bases outside the gene matches. CDR1 is DFQATT and CDR2 is SNEGSKA in the germline V gene (reference sequence). Here the CDR3 DNA reads TGCAGTGCTAGTCCCCCCGGGACAGGGGTCTACGAGCAGTACTTC. Translating it yields CSASPPGTGVYEQYF.

Regarding this clone: This sample includes further DNA sequences coding for the same CDR3. The chain recombines TRBV12-3 or TRBV12-4 with TRBJ1-5; D possibly corresponds to TRBD1 (5 bases). The CDR3 runs to 13 residues. The germline V and J ends were trimmed by 3 bases and 4 bases, with 7 bases remaining between them. CDR3 DNA sequence: TGTGCCAGCAGTTTGAGGGGAAATCAGCCCCAGCATTTT. It specifies CASSLRGNQPQHF.

The chain employs TRBV5-1 and TRBJ1-1, with 7 bases lining up with TRBD1. V lost 3 bases to trimming and J lost 9 bases; unmatched junction nucleotides: 8. Germline loops: CDR1 SGHRS, CDR2 YFSETQ. CDR3 size: 13 residues. CDR3 protein: CASSSNAGGQAFF. The CDR3 DNA follows: TGCGCCAGCAGCTCAAATGCAGGGGGACAAGCTTTCTTT. Full variable domain (rest looked up from reference TRBV5-1 and TRBJ1-1): KAGVTQTPRYLIKTRGQQVTLSCSPISGHRSVSWYQQTPGQGLQFLFEYFSETQRNKGNFPGRFSGRQFSNSRSEMNVSTLELGDSALYLCASSSNAGGQAFFGQGTRLTVV.

This chain uses TRBV4-1 with TRBJ2-4; D uncertain. The CDR3 has 14 residues. The V gene's germline CDR1 is MGHRA and CDR2 YSYEKL. V was shortened by 2 bases and J by 6 bases, with 11 bases between the two germline ends. Here the CDR3 reads CASSQPASRNIQYF. In DNA form, the CDR3 reads TGCGCCAGCAGCCAACCCGCATCCAGAAACATTCAGTACTTC.